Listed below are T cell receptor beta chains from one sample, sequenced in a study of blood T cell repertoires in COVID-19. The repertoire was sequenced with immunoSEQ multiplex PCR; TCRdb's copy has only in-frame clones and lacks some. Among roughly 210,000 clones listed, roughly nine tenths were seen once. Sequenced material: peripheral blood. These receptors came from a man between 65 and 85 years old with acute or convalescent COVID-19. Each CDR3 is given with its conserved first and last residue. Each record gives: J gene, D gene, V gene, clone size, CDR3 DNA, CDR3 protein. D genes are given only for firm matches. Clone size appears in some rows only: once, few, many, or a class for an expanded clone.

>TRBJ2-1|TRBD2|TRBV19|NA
TGTGCCAGTTCCGGACTAGCGGAATACAATGAGCAGTTCTTC
CASSGLAEYNEQFF
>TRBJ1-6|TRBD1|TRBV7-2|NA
TGTGCCAGCAGCTTCTTTACAGGGGCAAATAATTCACCCCTCCACTTT
CASSFFTGANNSPLHF
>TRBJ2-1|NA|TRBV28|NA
TGTGCCAGCAGCCTCAATGAGCAGTTCTTC
CASSLNEQFF
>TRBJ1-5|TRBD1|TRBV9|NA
TGTGCCAGCAGCGCGGGGACAGATCAGCCCCAGCATTTT
CASSAGTDQPQHF
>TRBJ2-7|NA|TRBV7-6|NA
TGTGCCAGCAGCCCCCAGGGAGGCGAGCAGTACTTC
CASSPQGGEQYF
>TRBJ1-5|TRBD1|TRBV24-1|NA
TGTGCCACCAGTGATCTGGTTCTCAGGGGGTCCCCACCCACTCAGCCCCAGCATTTT
CATSDLVLRGSPPTQPQHF
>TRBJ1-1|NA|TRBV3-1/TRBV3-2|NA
TGTGCCAGCAGCCTACAGGGTTCTGAAGCTTTCTTT
CASSLQGSEAFF
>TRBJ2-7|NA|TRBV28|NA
TGTGCCATCACAGCGGGCTCCTACGAGCAGTACTTC
CAITAGSYEQYF
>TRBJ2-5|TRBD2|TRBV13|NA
TGTGCCAGCAGCCTCGGACTAGCGTCCGTAGAGGGGACCCAGTACTTC
CASSLGLASVEGTQYF
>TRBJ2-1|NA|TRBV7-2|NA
TGTGCCAGCAGCTTAGACTACAGGAAGGGCGAGCAGTTCTTC
CASSLDYRKGEQFF
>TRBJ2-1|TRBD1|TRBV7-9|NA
TGTGCCAGCAGCTTCGGGACAGGGATTTACAATGAGCAGTTCTTC
CASSFGTGIYNEQFF
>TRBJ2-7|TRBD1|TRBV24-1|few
TGTGCCACCAGTGATTTGCGGGACAGTTACTCCTACGAGCAGTACTTC
CATSDLRDSYSYEQYF
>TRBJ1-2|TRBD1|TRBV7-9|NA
TGTGCCAGCAGCTTTGGGACAGGGGGTTGGGAAGGCTACACCTTC
CASSFGTGGWEGYTF
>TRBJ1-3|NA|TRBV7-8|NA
TGTGCCAGCAGCGGGTACCGGGACTCTGGAAACACCATATATTTT
CASSGYRDSGNTIYF
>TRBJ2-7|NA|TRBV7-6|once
TGTGCCAGCAGCTTAGTTACGGGATCATCGTCCGAGCAGTACTTC
CASSLVTGSSSEQYF
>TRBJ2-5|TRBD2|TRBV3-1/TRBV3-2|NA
TGTGCCAGCAGCCAAGAAACTAGCGGGAGTCAGACCCAGTACTTC
CASSQETSGSQTQYF
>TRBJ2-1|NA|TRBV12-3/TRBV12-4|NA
TGTGCCAGCAGTGTCCACTCCTACAATGAGCAGTTCTTC
CASSVHSYNEQFF
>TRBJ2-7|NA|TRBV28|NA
TGTGCCAGCAGTTCGACCCTGGACAAGTACGAGCAGTACTTC
CASSSTLDKYEQYF
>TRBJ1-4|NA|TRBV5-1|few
TGCGCCAGCAGCTTGATGGGGGGGACTAATGAAAAACTGTTTTTT
CASSLMGGTNEKLFF
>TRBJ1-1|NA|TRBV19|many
TGTGCCAGTAGTACGTCGGACGCGGGGGTCACTGAAGCTTTCTTT
CASSTSDAGVTEAFF
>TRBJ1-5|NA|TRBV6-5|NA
TGTGCCAGCGGGTCTGTGGACAGAGTGAATCAGCCCCAGCATTTT
CASGSVDRVNQPQHF
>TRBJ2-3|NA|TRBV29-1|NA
TGCAGCGCCACAGGCCAAACAGATACGCAGTATTTT
CSATGQTDTQYF
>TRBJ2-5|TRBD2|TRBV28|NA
TGTGCCAGCAGTCCGCCAGCGGGAGTGGGGGAGACCCAGTACTTC
CASSPPAGVGETQYF
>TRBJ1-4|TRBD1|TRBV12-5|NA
TGTGCTAGTGGTTCTTGGTCTCCGGGACAGGGAGGTGAAAAACTGTTTTTT
CASGSWSPGQGGEKLFF
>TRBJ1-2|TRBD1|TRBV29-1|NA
TGCAGCGTTGTGGGGACAGGGAACTATGGCTACACCTTC
CSVVGTGNYGYTF
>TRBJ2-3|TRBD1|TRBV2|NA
TGTGCCAGCAGTGTACGACAGGGGGCGACAGATACGCAGTATTTT
CASSVRQGATDTQYF
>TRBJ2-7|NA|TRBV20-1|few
TGCAGTGCTAGAGATAACGAGCAGTACTTC
CSARDNEQYF
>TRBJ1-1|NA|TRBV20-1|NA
TGCAGTGCTAGAGGTGAGGGCGAAGCTTTCTTT
CSARGEGEAFF
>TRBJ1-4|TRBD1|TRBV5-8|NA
TGTGCCAGCAGCTCGACAGGGGGAAACGAAAAACTGTTTTTT
CASSSTGGNEKLFF